This is a list of T cell receptor beta chains from one sample in a study of blood T cell repertoires in COVID-19. Sequenced by immunoSEQ multiplex PCR; TCRdb stores in-frame clones only, minus some. The sample has 100,000 to 150,000 clones, around four fifths seen once. The sequencing sample was made of peripheral blood. These receptors all come from a man older than 75 with active or convalescent COVID-19. CDR3s include the opening cysteine and the closing phenylalanine or tryptophan. D genes are given only for firm matches. Size values are once, few and many counts, or a class for expanded clones, and some rows have none.

V: TRBV4-3
D: TRBD1
size: .
J: TRBJ1-2
DNA: TGCGCCAGCAGCAAAACAGGGGGTATCTATGGCTACACCTTC
CDR3: CASSKTGGIYGYTF

V: TRBV9
D: TRBD1
size: .
J: TRBJ2-3
DNA: TGTGCCAGCAGCGGCCGGGACAGGGCGGGCACAGATACGCAGTATTTT
CDR3: CASSGRDRAGTDTQYF

V: TRBV7-8
D: .
size: .
J: TRBJ1-4
DNA: TGTGCCAGCAGCTTTTCCTCGGTTTTTGTCCATGAAAAACTGTTTTTT
CDR3: CASSFSSVFVHEKLFF

V: TRBV6-5
D: .
size: .
J: TRBJ2-2
DNA: TGTGCCAGCAATGGACAACTGACCGGGGAGCTGTTTTTT
CDR3: CASNGQLTGELFF

V: TRBV5-4
D: .
size: .
J: TRBJ2-1
DNA: TGTGCCAGCAGCTTTTTTGGCGGACACAACAATGAGCAGTTCTTC
CDR3: CASSFFGGHNNEQFF

V: TRBV9
D: TRBD1
size: .
J: TRBJ2-4
DNA: TGTGCCAGCAGCGTAGGTTCGCAGGGGGCGGCCAAAAACATTCAGTACTTC
CDR3: CASSVGSQGAAKNIQYF

V: TRBV7-2
D: TRBD1
size: .
J: TRBJ1-6
DNA: TGTGCCAGCAGCTTAGCCGGGACAGACCATAATTCACCCCTCCACTTT
CDR3: CASSLAGTDHNSPLHF

V: TRBV2
D: .
size: .
J: TRBJ1-5
DNA: TGTGCCAGCACCAAGGAGATTGGCAATCAGCCCCAGCATTTT
CDR3: CASTKEIGNQPQHF

V: TRBV4-1
D: TRBD2
size: once
J: TRBJ2-1
DNA: TGCGCCAGCAGCCAAGGGGCGGGAGGCTCCTACAATGAGCAGTTCTTC
CDR3: CASSQGAGGSYNEQFF

V: TRBV6-5
D: TRBD1
size: .
J: TRBJ1-2
DNA: TGTGCCAGCAGTTACGTCACAGGGGGGAATGGCTACACCTTC
CDR3: CASSYVTGGNGYTF

V: TRBV5-1
D: TRBD2
size: .
J: TRBJ2-2
DNA: TGCGCCAGCAGCTCACTAGCGGGGGGAAGGACCGGGGAGCTGTTTTTT
CDR3: CASSSLAGGRTGELFF

V: TRBV6-6
D: .
size: .
J: TRBJ1-3
DNA: TGTGCCAGCAGTCTTTATGGCCAGGCCGGCTCTGGAAACACCATATATTTT
CDR3: CASSLYGQAGSGNTIYF

V: TRBV9
D: TRBD1
size: once
J: TRBJ1-6
DNA: TGTGCCAGCAGCGTAGTGATTAGTGACAGGGTGAATTCACCCCTCCACTTT
CDR3: CASSVVISDRVNSPLHF

V: TRBV19
D: .
size: .
J: TRBJ1-1
DNA: TGTGCCAGTAGTAATGAGGTCCTAAGGACTGAAGCTTTCTTT
CDR3: CASSNEVLRTEAFF

V: TRBV7-2
D: TRBD2
size: .
J: TRBJ2-1
DNA: TGTGCCAGCAGCCCCCGGACTAGCGGGGGGGTGCAGTTCTTC
CDR3: CASSPRTSGGVQFF

V: TRBV28
D: TRBD1
size: .
J: TRBJ1-2
DNA: TGTGCCAGCAGTTTAGCAGGGGGCGCTGGCTATGGCTACACCTTC
CDR3: CASSLAGGAGYGYTF

V: TRBV4-3
D: TRBD1
size: .
J: TRBJ2-1
DNA: TGCGCCAGCAGCCAGGACAGGGGTTCGGCCTACAATGAGCAGTTCTTC
CDR3: CASSQDRGSAYNEQFF

V: TRBV7-9
D: .
size: .
J: TRBJ1-5
DNA: TGTGCCAGCAGCTCCCAGGGCAGCAGGCAGCCCCAGCATTTT
CDR3: CASSSQGSRQPQHF

V: TRBV7-9
D: .
size: once
J: TRBJ1-6
DNA: TGTGCCAGCAGCGCCCACGGGGGGCCCCTCCACTTT
CDR3: CASSAHGGPLHF

V: TRBV6-5
D: TRBD1
size: few
J: TRBJ2-7
DNA: TGTGCCAGCAGTATCTCGGGACAGGGGGACGAGCAGTACTTC
CDR3: CASSISGQGDEQYF

V: TRBV5-1
D: TRBD2
size: .
J: TRBJ2-1
DNA: TGCGCCAGCAGAGCCAGCGGGGGGGCTTACAATGAGCAGTTCTTC
CDR3: CASRASGGAYNEQFF

V: TRBV10-3
D: TRBD2
size: .
J: TRBJ2-3
DNA: TGTGCCTCGGGGGGGCCCCCCCAAGATACGCAGTATTTT
CDR3: CASGGPPQDTQYF

V: TRBV9
D: .
size: .
J: TRBJ2-5
DNA: TGTGCCAGCAGCGTAGCTGAGGGTTTCGAGACCCAGTACTTC
CDR3: CASSVAEGFETQYF

V: TRBV27
D: TRBD1
size: .
J: TRBJ1-6
DNA: TGTGCCAGCAGTTGGTCGGGCCAGGGGGCTTCACCCCTCCACTTT
CDR3: CASSWSGQGASPLHF

V: TRBV19
D: .
size: .
J: TRBJ1-4
DNA: TGTGCCAGTAGTATTCGAGGGAGGGGACTTGATGAAAAACTGTTTTTT
CDR3: CASSIRGRGLDEKLFF

V: TRBV5-1
D: TRBD1
size: .
J: TRBJ1-6
DNA: TGCGCCAGCAGCTTGCCCGGCCAGGGGGATTCACCCCTCCACTTT
CDR3: CASSLPGQGDSPLHF

V: TRBV7-3
D: TRBD2
size: .
J: TRBJ2-5
DNA: TGTGCCAGCAGCTTAGGGACTACTAAAGAGACCCAGTACTTC
CDR3: CASSLGTTKETQYF

V: TRBV27
D: TRBD2
size: .
J: TRBJ2-7
DNA: TGTGCCAGCAGTTTGACGGGGGGACCCTACGAGCAGTACTTC
CDR3: CASSLTGGPYEQYF

V: TRBV28
D: .
size: .
J: TRBJ1-1
DNA: TGTGCCAGTGGAGCGCCTGTTGAAGCTTTCTTT
CDR3: CASGAPVEAFF

V: TRBV11-1
D: .
size: .
J: TRBJ1-5
DNA: TGTGCCAGCAGCCGTCGGACCAGGGATAGCAATCAGCCCCAGCATTTT
CDR3: CASSRRTRDSNQPQHF

V: TRBV2
D: .
size: .
J: TRBJ2-1
DNA: TGTGCCAGCAGGCTAGAGGTCAATGAGCAGTTCTTC
CDR3: CASRLEVNEQFF

V: TRBV6-2/TRBV6-3
D: .
size: .
J: TRBJ1-1
DNA: TGTGCCAGCAGTTACTTGGCGGGTAACACTGAAGCTTTCTTT
CDR3: CASSYLAGNTEAFF

V: TRBV11-2
D: .
size: .
J: TRBJ2-6
DNA: TGTGCCAGCAGCCCAATTGGCCATTCCTCTGGGGCCAACGTCCTGACTTTC
CDR3: CASSPIGHSSGANVLTF

V: TRBV5-1
D: TRBD1
size: .
J: TRBJ2-2
DNA: TGCGCCAGCAGCCCCGGGACAGGGCGCACCGGGGAGCTGTTTTTT
CDR3: CASSPGTGRTGELFF